This T cell receptor beta chain was obtained from a study of T-cell memory formation after mild COVID-19. Across the study: TCR clusters were mostly confined to one donor each.

This clonotype showed up just a few times. This CDR3 comprises 14 residues. V dropped 0 bases and J dropped 1 base, with 6 bases sitting between them. Germline lookup yields CDR1 LGHNA and CDR2 YSLEER. Libraries for TCRalpha and TCRbeta carried sample barcodes and unique molecular identifiers via 5'RACE. TCRdb processed the 5' RACE reads anew with MiXCR; each CDR3 protein has one entry. The data hold hundreds of thousands of distinct CDR3 sequences, with around a fifth observed a single time. The chain carries TRBV4-3 and TRBJ1-1, with unresolved D. The receptor was derived from a young man who had mild COVID-19 (a few samples of this study predate the infection). Cell type and time point are not known. Sequenced material: PBMCs or a T cell subset sorted from them (not recorded which). CDR3 nucleotides: TGCGCCAGCAGCCAAGATTCAGAGAACACTGAAGCTTTCTTT. Translated, it gives CASSQDSENTEAFF.